This T cell receptor (beta chain) derives from a study of T cell repertoires in cytomegalovirus infection. For the study at large: Researchers turned to recently identified HLA-C-restricted CMV epitopes as well as well-studied HLA-B-restricted ones. Both CMV infection and a matching HLA type were indicated by public TCR beta signatures.

In the case of this clonotype: Its antigen is not identified.

Study-level points and caveats: Frequencies of public TCR beta families were cumulated, and this identified carriers of CMV plus the relevant HLA.

TCRdb passed the reads through MiXCR, listing each CDR3 protein once. The sample yields some 270,000 distinct CDR3 sequences, around 20% seen once. Looked up from germline, CDR1 is MNHEY and CDR2 is SVGAGI. The length of the CDR3 is 13 residues. Trimming removed 8 bases at V and 4 bases at J, with 13 bases between. V gene TRBV6-5 combines with J gene TRBJ2-3, with D perhaps matching TRBD2 (6 bases). Specimen: cultured PBMCs, collected from culture after CMV antigen stimulation. This TCR was recovered from a human donor in good health (CMV status not recorded). Some clones in this sample may be carry-over from other donors' samples. The CDR3 reads CASSGREADTQYF. Here the CDR3 DNA reads TGTGCCAGCTCGGGCAGGGAGGCAGATACGCAGTATTTT.